The clone carrying this T cell receptor beta chain was seen many times. Its antigen remains unknown. Read data end 3 residues before the CDR3 end; the end is taken from the germline J gene. The V segment lost 0 bases and the J segment 5 bases; nucleotides outside the gene matches: 6. The CDR3 covers 15 residues. Germline-derived CDR1 and CDR2 are MNHEY and SVGEGT. Here immunoSEQ multiplex PCR was the method, and the copy in TCRdb shows in-frame clones only, minus some. The sample holds tens of thousands of clones, and no clone turns up only once. The data belong to a study of T cell clonality in common variable immunodeficiency. Study observations and caveats: In common variable immunodeficiency, TCR beta chains reportedly carried fewer deletions and N-nucleotide insertions. CVID subjects showed higher TCRbeta clonality than healthy controls.

V and J are TRBV6-2 or TRBV6-3 and TRBJ2-7; the match to TRBD1 covers 8 bases. The sample consisted of peripheral blood mononuclear cells. The origin of this receptor is a person aged 18-70 years in good health. The CDR3 loop is CASSYSIGQGHEQYF. Partial CDR3 DNA: TGTGCCAGCAGTTACTCAATCGGACAGGGCCACGAG.